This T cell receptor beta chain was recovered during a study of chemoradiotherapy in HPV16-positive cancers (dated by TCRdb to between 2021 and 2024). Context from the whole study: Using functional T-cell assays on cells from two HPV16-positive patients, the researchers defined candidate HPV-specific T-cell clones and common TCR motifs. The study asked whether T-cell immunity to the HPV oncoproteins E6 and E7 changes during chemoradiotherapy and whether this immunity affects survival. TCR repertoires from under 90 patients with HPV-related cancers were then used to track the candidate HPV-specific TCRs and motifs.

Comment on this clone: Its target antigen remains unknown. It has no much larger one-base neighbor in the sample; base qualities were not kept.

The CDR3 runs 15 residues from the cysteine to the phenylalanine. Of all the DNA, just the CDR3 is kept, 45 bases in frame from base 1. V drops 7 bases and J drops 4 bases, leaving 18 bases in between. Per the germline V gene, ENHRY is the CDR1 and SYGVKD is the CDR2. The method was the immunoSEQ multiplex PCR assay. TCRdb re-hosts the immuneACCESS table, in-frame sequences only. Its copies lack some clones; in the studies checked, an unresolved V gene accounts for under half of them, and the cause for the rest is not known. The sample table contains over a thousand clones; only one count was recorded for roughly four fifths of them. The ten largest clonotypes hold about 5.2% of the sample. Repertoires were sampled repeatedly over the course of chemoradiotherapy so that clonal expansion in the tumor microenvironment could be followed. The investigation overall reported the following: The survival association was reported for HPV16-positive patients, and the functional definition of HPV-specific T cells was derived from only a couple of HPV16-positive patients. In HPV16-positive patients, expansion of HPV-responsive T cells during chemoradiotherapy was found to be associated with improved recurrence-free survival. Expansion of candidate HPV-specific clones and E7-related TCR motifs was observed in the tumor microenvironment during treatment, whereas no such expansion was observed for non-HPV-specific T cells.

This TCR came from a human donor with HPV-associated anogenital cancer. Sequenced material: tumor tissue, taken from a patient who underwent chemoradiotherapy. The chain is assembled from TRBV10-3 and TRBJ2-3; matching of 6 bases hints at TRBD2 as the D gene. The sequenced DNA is TGTGCCATCAACCCCCGCGGGATGGAGGCAGATACGCAGTATTTT. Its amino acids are CAINPRGMEADTQYF.